The 27 T cell receptor beta chains below come from one sample, sequenced in a study of T cell changes during pregnancy in multiple sclerosis. Method: immunoSEQ multiplex PCR; TCRdb's copy keeps in-frame clones and lacks some. The sample has 40,000 or so clones, roughly 91% seen once; the top ten hold over 0.55%. The sequences come from CD4+ T cells from peripheral blood mononuclear cells, collected in the third trimester of pregnancy. The receptors originated from a female donor with multiple sclerosis, enrolled in a pregnancy study.

This chain uses TRBV2 with TRBJ2-3; unclear D gene. Germline V lookup: CDR1 SNHLY, CDR2 FYNNEI. The CDR3 is made up of 12 amino acids. V lost 6 bases, J lost 5 bases, and 9 bases lay in between. CDR3 nucleotides: TGTGCCAGCAGACTGCTACTAGATACGCAGTATTTT. Its protein is CASRLLLDTQYF.

V gene TRBV5-1 combines with J gene TRBJ1-2; TRBD1 matches 8 bases. The germline CDR1 and CDR2 sequences are SGHRS and YFSETQ. This CDR3 has 14 amino acids. With V trimmed by 1 base and J by 4 bases, 3 bases remained unmatched. The CDR3 DNA follows: TGCGCCAGCAGCTTGAACAGGGGGGGCTATGGCTACACCTTC. Protein: CASSLNRGGYGYTF.

The chain couples TRBV15 to TRBJ2-3; 9 nucleotides align to TRBD1. The germline gives CDR1 LNHNV, CDR2 YYDKDF (reference sequence). After removal of 4 bases from V and 1 base from J, the junction contained 12 bases not matched to a gene. The CDR3 has 18 amino acids. CDR3: CATSTPGQGMPGTDTQYF. For the CDR3, the DNA is TGTGCCACCAGCACGCCGGGACAGGGAATGCCTGGCACAGATACGCAGTATTTT.

This clone was seen more than once but under ten times. V and J are TRBV28 and TRBJ1-2; D call uncertain. The V end was cut by 5 bases, the J end by 8 bases, with 15 bases between. This CDR3 is built from 13 residues. Germline V CDR1 and CDR2: MDHEN, SYDVKM. For the CDR3, the DNA is TGTGCCAGCAGTGCCCTGAGGTCACGAGGCTACACCTTC. It is translated as CASSALRSRGYTF.

The rearrangement uses TRBV5-1 and TRBJ2-7, with D perhaps matching TRBD2 (6 bases). The CDR3 covers 17 residues. Trimming left V 8 bases short and J 0 bases short, with 24 bases between. The germline CDR1 and CDR2 sequences are SGHRS and YFSETQ. The CDR3 nucleotides are TGCGCCAGTAGGAGGTTCGGGGGAAAGGACGCCTCCTACGAGCAGTACTTC. It is translated as CASRRFGGKDASYEQYF.

The chain is built from TRBV7-8 and TRBJ2-1, with TRBD1 matching 12 bases. Germline V gene sequence: CDR1 SGHVS, CDR2 FQNEAQ. V was pared by 0 bases and J by 10 bases, with 7 bases of the junction left unmatched. CDR3 length: 16 amino acids. The CDR3 is CASSLASGQGAREQFF. The CDR3 region has the DNA TGTGCCAGCAGCTTAGCGTCGGGACAGGGGGCTCGGGAGCAGTTCTTC.

The chain couples TRBV28 to TRBJ2-3, with 8 bases identical to TRBD1. The CDR3 has 15 residues. The V gene's germline CDR1 is MDHEN and CDR2 SYDVKM. Trimming at V came to 4 bases and at J to 0 bases, leaving 3 bases not matched to a gene. The CDR3 DNA is TGTGCCAGCAGTTCAGGGGGCTCTAGCACAGATACGCAGTATTTT. It specifies CASSSGGSSTDTQYF.

The V call is TRBV2, the J call TRBJ2-1; perhaps TRBD1 as D (6 bases). The CDR3 extends over 11 amino acids. Germline V CDR1 and CDR2: SNHLY, FYNNEI. V was pared by 8 bases and J by 7 bases, with 9 bases between. The CDR3 region is CASSGENEQFF. In nucleotides, the CDR3 is TGTGCCAGCTCAGGGGAGAATGAGCAGTTCTTC.

This clone showed up just once. This chain uses TRBV5-1 with TRBJ1-1; 10 bases line up with TRBD1. The CDR3 runs to 14 residues. V lost 0 bases and J lost 6; bases outside the gene matches: 2. CDR1 and CDR2 from the germline V gene are SGHRS and YFSETQ. CDR3 in DNA: TGCGCCAGCAGCTTGGGACAGGGGGCCCCTGAAGCTTTCTTT. Its translation is CASSLGQGAPEAFF.

The chain joins TRBV18 to TRBJ2-7; 14 nucleotides agree with TRBD2. Looked up from germline, CDR1 is KGHSH and CDR2 is LQKENI. The trim removed 5 bases at V and 2 bases at J, leaving 20 bases unmatched. The CDR3 is 21 residues long. The CDR3 sequence: CASSSGSGTSGGNAHPYEQYF. CDR3 DNA sequence: TGTGCCAGCTCATCCGGATCCGGGACTAGCGGGGGTAATGCCCACCCCTACGAGCAGTACTTC.

This chain uses TRBV20-1 with TRBJ2-3; D call uncertain. Deletions cut 5 bases from V and 3 bases from J, with 6 bases between. Germline CDR1 and CDR2: DFQATT and SNEGSKA (reference sequence). This CDR3 is 11 amino acids long. The CDR3 DNA is TGCAGTGCTCCACGGACAGATACGCAGTATTTT. Its translation: CSAPRTDTQYF.

The CDR3 spells CASSWDTLQETQYF. In nucleotides, the CDR3 is TGTGCCAGCAGCTGGGACACTCTACAAGAGACCCAGTACTTC. The chain carries TRBV5-5 and TRBJ2-5; D is perhaps TRBD1 (6 bases). Trimming removed 3 bases at V and 2 bases at J, with 11 bases between. Per germline, CDR1 SGHKS and CDR2 YYEKEE (reference sequence). CDR3 size: 14 residues.

This clone was seen a single time. The chain combines TRBV6-5 with TRBJ1-1, with 7 bases aligning to TRBD1. In germline, CDR1 is MNHEY, CDR2 SVGAGI. Trimming at V came to 6 bases and at J to 0 bases, leaving 7 bases not matched to a gene. The CDR3 runs 15 residues. The CDR3 nucleotides are TGTGCCAGCAGAAGACAGGGAGGTTTGAACACTGAAGCTTTCTTT. Protein: CASRRQGGLNTEAFF.

The rearrangement uses TRBV2 and TRBJ1-1; no reliable D call. The CDR3 spans 13 residues. Trimming removed 2 bases at V and 0 bases at J, with 4 bases between. Germline loops: CDR1 SNHLY, CDR2 FYNNEI. CDR3 amino acids: CASSERVNTEAFF. CDR3 in DNA: TGTGCCAGCAGTGAACGCGTGAACACTGAAGCTTTCTTT.

The V and J genes are TRBV11-2 and TRBJ2-7; D is perhaps TRBD2 (5 bases). This CDR3 has 13 residues. Germline V gene sequence: CDR1 SGHAT, CDR2 FQNNGV. V lost 1 base to trimming and J lost 9 bases, with 13 bases between them. The CDR3 nucleotides are TGTGCCAGCAGCTTAGCTGCCCCCGGAGGGCAGTACTTC. The encoded protein is CASSLAAPGGQYF.

The rearrangement uses TRBV28 and TRBJ1-5; the match to TRBD1 covers 11 bases. Unmatched junction bases numbered 8, after V lost 6 bases and J lost 7 bases. CDR1 is MDHEN and CDR2 is SYDVKM in the germline V gene. The CDR3 is 15 residues long. The CDR3 region is CASRYRDRGGQPQHF. CDR3 DNA: TGTGCCAGCAGATACCGGGACAGGGGGGGGCAGCCCCAGCATTTT.

This sequence joins TRBV7-2 and TRBJ2-3, with a weak D call TRBD1 (5 bases). Per germline, CDR1 SGHTA and CDR2 FQGNSA. Trimming shortened V by 2 bases and J by 0 bases, and 9 bases separated the two germline ends. The length of the CDR3 is 15 residues. CDR3 amino acids: CASSLLPGSTDTQYF. The CDR3 bases are TGTGCCAGCAGCTTATTGCCAGGGAGCACAGATACGCAGTATTTT.

The gene calls are TRBV5-5 and TRBJ1-4; possible D gene TRBD1, 6 bases. Germline-derived CDR1 and CDR2 are SGHKS and YYEKEE (reference sequence). Trimming removed 3 bases from V and 0 bases from J, with 12 bases in between. The CDR3 is 16 residues long. The chain's CDR3 is CASSSGAVATNEKLFF. The CDR3 region has the DNA TGTGCCAGCAGCTCAGGGGCAGTTGCAACTAATGAAAAACTGTTTTTT.

The chain has TRBV7-3 and TRBJ2-1, with 8 bases matching TRBD2. Germline trimming cut 4 bases from V and 4 bases from J; bases unmatched to any gene: 3. The V gene's germline CDR1 is SGHTA and CDR2 FQGTGA. This CDR3 spans 14 amino acids. CDR3 amino acids: CASSSSGGYNEQFF. Here the CDR3 DNA reads TGTGCCAGCAGCTCATCGGGGGGGTACAATGAGCAGTTCTTC.

The gene calls are TRBV19 and TRBJ2-3, with D perhaps matching TRBD1 (6 bases). In germline, CDR1 is LNHDA, CDR2 SQIVND (reference sequence). V was trimmed by 0 bases and J by 5 bases, leaving 12 bases between them. The CDR3 has 15 amino acids. The CDR3 DNA is TGTGCCAGTAGTATAGACCTGGTAGGGGGAGATACGCAGTATTTT. Translated, it gives CASSIDLVGGDTQYF.

The chain has TRBV5-4 and TRBJ2-1; D is possibly TRBD1 (6 bases). Germline lookup yields CDR1 SGHNT and CDR2 YYREEE (reference sequence). The V end lost 2 bases, the J end lost 5 bases, and 14 bases lay between the germline ends. The CDR3 length is 15 residues. This CDR3 reads CASSLPRNRDNEQFF. CDR3 coding DNA: TGTGCCAGCAGCTTACCAAGGAACAGGGACAATGAGCAGTTCTTC.

CDR3 residues: CASRSGTGSGFYEQYF. CDR3 nucleotides: TGTGCCAGCAGGTCCGGGACAGGGTCCGGGTTTTACGAGCAGTACTTC. The chain carries TRBV2 and TRBJ2-7; 9 positions agree with TRBD1. V lost 6 bases, J lost 4 bases, and 13 bases stayed unmatched. The V gene's germline CDR1 is SNHLY and CDR2 FYNNEI. This CDR3 spans 16 amino acids.

This clone was seen once. This rearrangement joins TRBV2 to TRBJ2-5, with 14 nucleotides matching TRBD2. The CDR3 spans 16 residues. Germline V gene lookup returns CDR1 SNHLY and CDR2 FYNNEI. V lost 4 bases, J lost 5 bases, and 6 bases stayed unmatched. CDR3 loop: CASSAQGLAGVETQYF. The CDR3 coding sequence is TGTGCCAGCAGTGCTCAGGGACTAGCGGGAGTGGAGACCCAGTACTTC. Combining the CDR3 with reference TRBV2 and TRBJ2-5 gives the whole variable domain EPEVTQTPSHQVTQMGQEVILRCVPISNHLYFYWYRQILGQKVEFLVSFYNNEISEKSEIFDDQFSVERPDGSNFTLKIRSTKLEDSAMYFCASSAQGLAGVETQYFGPGTRLLVL.

V and J are TRBV4-2 and TRBJ2-3; TRBD2 matches at 7 bases. The J segment lost 5 bases and the V segment lost 0 bases, leaving 5 bases of the junction unmatched. Per germline, CDR1 LGHNA and CDR2 YNFKEQ. The CDR3 is 15 amino acids. The CDR3 reads CASSQERRGLDTQYF. CDR3 bases: TGTGCCAGCAGCCAAGAGAGGCGGGGGTTAGATACGCAGTATTTT.

The V gene is TRBV27, the J gene TRBJ2-4, with 7 nucleotides matching TRBD2. There are 17 residues in the CDR3. J was trimmed by 0 bases and V by 8 bases; bases with no gene match: 13. Germline V gives CDR1 MNHEY, CDR2 SMNVEV (reference sequence). The CDR3 sequence is CASWGRVPGVAKNIQYF. CDR3 nucleotides: TGTGCCAGCTGGGGGAGGGTCCCGGGGGTAGCCAAAAACATTCAGTACTTC.

The V call is TRBV7-3, the J call TRBJ1-1; TRBD1 aligns across 10 bases. Germline V CDR1 and CDR2: SGHTA, FQGTGA. CDR3 length equals 15 residues. Unmatched junction bases numbered 10, after V lost 8 bases and J lost 4 bases. The CDR3: CASSATGGSGTEAFF. The CDR3 region has the DNA TGTGCCAGCTCCGCGACAGGGGGCTCGGGCACTGAAGCTTTCTTT.

The chain links TRBV23-1 to TRBJ2-4; TRBD2 matches 8 bases. TRBV23-1 is reported as an ORF; its role is uncertain. After removal of 4 bases from V and 1 base from J, the junction contained 3 bases not matched to a gene. The CDR3 length is 15 residues. This CDR3 reads CASSRSGSAKNIQYF. The CDR3 DNA is TGCGCCAGCAGTCGAAGCGGGAGTGCCAAAAACATTCAGTACTTC.